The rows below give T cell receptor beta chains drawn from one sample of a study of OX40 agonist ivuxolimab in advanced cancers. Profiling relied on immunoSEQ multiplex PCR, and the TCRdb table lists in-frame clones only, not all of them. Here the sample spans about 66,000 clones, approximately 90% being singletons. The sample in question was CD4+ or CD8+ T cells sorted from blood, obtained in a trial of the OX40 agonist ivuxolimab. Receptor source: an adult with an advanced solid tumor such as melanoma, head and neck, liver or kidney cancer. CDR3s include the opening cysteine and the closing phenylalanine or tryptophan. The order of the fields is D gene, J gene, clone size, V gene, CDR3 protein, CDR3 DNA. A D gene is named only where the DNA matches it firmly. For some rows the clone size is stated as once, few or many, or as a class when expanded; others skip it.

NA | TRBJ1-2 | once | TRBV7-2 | CASSPHGIINYGYTF | TGTGCCAGCAGCCCCCATGGGATTATTAACTATGGCTACACCTTC
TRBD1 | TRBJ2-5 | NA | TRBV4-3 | CASSQGSGGTQYF | TGCGCCAGCAGCCAAGGATCAGGGGGGACCCAGTACTTC
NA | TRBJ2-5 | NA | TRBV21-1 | CASAAGNF | TGTGCCAGCGCAGCAGGGAACTTC
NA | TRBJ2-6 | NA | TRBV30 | CAWHLGDSVLTF | TGTGCCTGGCACCTTGGGGACTCCGTCCTGACTTTC
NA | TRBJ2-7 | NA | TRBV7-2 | CASSLGHGRFVDEQYF | TGTGCCAGCAGCTTAGGTCATGGGCGGTTCGTCGACGAGCAGTACTTC
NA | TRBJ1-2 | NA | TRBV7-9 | CASSSTGTEANYGYTF | TGTGCCAGCAGCTCGACCGGGACGGAAGCTAACTATGGCTACACCTTC
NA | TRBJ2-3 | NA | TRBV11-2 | CASSRGGLASTDTQYF | TGTGCCAGCAGCCGAGGGGGGCTTGCTAGCACAGATACGCAGTATTTT
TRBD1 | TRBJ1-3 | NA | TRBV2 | CASRGTVPGNTIYF | TGTGCCAGCAGAGGGACAGTGCCTGGAAACACCATATATTTT
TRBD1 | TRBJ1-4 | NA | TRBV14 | CASSGAGTVREKLFF | TGTGCCAGCAGCGGGGCCGGGACAGTTAGAGAAAAACTGTTTTTT
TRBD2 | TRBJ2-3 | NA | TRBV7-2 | CASSLETSGRHTQYF | TGTGCCAGCAGCTTAGAGACTAGCGGGCGCCATACGCAGTATTTT
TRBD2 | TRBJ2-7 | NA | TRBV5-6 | CASSQMGTSGGKPYEQYF | TGTGCCAGCAGCCAAATGGGGACTAGCGGGGGGAAGCCGTACGAGCAGTACTTC
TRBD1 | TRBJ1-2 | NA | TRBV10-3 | CAISDHRDQTGLNYGYTF | TGTGCCATCAGTGACCACCGGGACCAGACAGGGTTGAACTATGGCTACACCTTC
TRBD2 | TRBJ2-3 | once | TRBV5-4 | CASTLGRGAISTDTQYF | TGTGCCAGCACCCTCGGGCGGGGGGCCATCAGCACAGATACGCAGTATTTT
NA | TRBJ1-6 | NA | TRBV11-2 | CASSLSRAHNSPLHF | TGTGCCAGCAGCTTAAGCAGGGCTCATAATTCACCCCTCCACTTT
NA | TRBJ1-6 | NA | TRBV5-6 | CASSLWSMTKNSPLHF | TGTGCCAGCAGCTTGTGGTCGATGACGAAGAATTCACCCCTCCACTTT
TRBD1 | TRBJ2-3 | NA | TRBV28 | CATHQKGAADTQYF | TGTGCCACCCACCAAAAGGGGGCGGCAGATACGCAGTATTTT
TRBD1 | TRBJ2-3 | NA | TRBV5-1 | CASSIRQGADTQYF | TGCGCCAGCAGCATCCGACAGGGTGCGGATACGCAGTATTTT
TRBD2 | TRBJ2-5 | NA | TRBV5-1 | CASREDQETQYF | TGCGCCAGCCGGGAGGACCAAGAGACCCAGTACTTC
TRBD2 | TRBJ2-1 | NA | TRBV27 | CASSFGGGAYNEQFF | TGTGCCAGCAGTTTTGGCGGGGGGGCCTACAATGAGCAGTTCTTC
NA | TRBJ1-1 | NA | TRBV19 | CASRHRPLNTEAFF | TGTGCCAGCAGACATCGACCCTTGAACACTGAAGCTTTCTTT